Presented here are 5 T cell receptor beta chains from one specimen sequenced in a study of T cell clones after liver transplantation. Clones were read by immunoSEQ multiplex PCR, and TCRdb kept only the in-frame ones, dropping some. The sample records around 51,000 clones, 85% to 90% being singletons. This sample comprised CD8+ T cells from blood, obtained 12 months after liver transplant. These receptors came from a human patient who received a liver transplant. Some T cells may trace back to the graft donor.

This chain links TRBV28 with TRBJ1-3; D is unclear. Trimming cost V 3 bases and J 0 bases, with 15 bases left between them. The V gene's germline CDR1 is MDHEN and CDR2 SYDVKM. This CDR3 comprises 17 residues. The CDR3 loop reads CASSFRAIVHSGNTIYF. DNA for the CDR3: TGTGCCAGCAGTTTTCGTGCCATCGTCCACTCTGGAAACACCATATATTTT.

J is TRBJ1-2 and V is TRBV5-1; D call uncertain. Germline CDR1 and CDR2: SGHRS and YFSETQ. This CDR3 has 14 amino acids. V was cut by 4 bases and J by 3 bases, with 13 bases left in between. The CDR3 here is CASSPRGRDYGYTF. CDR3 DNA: TGCGCCAGCAGCCCCCGAGGTAGAGACTATGGCTACACCTTC.

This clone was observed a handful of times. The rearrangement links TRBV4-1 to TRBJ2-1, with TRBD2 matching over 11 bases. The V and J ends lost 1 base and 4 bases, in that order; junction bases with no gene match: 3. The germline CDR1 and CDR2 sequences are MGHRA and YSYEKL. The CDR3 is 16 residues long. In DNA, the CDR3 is TGCGCCAGCAGCCAAGTAGCGGGAGGGCTATACAATGAGCAGTTCTTC. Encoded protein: CASSQVAGGLYNEQFF.

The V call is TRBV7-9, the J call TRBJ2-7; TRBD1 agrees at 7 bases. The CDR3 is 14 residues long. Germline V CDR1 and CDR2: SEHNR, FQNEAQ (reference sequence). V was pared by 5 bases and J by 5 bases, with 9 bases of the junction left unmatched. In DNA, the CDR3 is TGTGCCAGCAGCCCTACAGGGGCTAGGGACGAGCAGTACTTC. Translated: CASSPTGARDEQYF.

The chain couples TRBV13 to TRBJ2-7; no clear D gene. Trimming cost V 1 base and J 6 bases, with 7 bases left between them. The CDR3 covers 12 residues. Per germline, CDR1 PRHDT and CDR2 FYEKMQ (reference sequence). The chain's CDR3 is CASSLAAGEQYF. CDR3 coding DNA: TGTGCCAGCAGCTTAGCGGCCGGCGAGCAGTACTTC. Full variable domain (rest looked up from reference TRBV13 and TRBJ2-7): AAGVIQSPRHLIKEKRETATLKCYPIPRHDTVYWYQQGPGQDPQFLISFYEKMQSDKGSIPDRFSAQQFSDYHSELNMSSLELGDSALYFCASSLAAGEQYFGPGTRLTVT.